This T cell receptor beta chain was found in a study of CD8+CD57+ T cells in acquired aplastic anemia. Study-wide context: Sorted cells (CD4+ and CD8+) yielded DNA amounts that averaged roughly 3.5 ug. Study-wide findings and caveats: Patients and controls were not found to differ significantly in CD8+ Simpson's diversity.

Trimming removed 4 bases at V and 0 bases at J, with 15 bases between. The germline V gene encodes CDR1 SGHDT and CDR2 YYEEEE. The CDR3 covers 16 residues. In its sample, this clonotype was seen once. Its specificity is unknown. By flow cytometry, patients selected for sequencing had shown an expansion of CD8+CD57+ cells. Both TCR beta VDJ combination and CDR3 sequence profiling were carried out. Genomic DNA was the template for this profiling. TCRdb re-analysed the reads in MiXCR, keeping a single row per CDR3 protein. In the table there are under 500,000 distinct CDR3 sequences, more than 25% of which are singletons.

The rearrangement links TRBV5-6 to TRBJ2-3; D perhaps matches TRBD2 (6 bases). The receptor comes from a human donor with aplastic anemia. Sequenced: sorted CD4+, CD8+, or CD8+CD57+ T cells (not recorded which) from PBMCs. Here the CDR3 reads CASSLTGRGSTDTQYF. DNA for the CDR3: TGTGCCAGCAGCCTTACCGGGCGGGGCAGCACAGATACGCAGTATTTT.